Shown below are 8 T cell receptor beta chains from a single sample sequenced in a study of T cell repertoires in cytomegalovirus infection (dated by TCRdb to between 2018 and 2021). The sample was run on an Illumina HiSeq 1500. TCRdb ran its own pipeline on the public reads, namely fastp trimming at Q25 and MiXCR clone calling, and kept in-frame beta chains. Entries that share a CDR3 protein sequence are merged under the most common genes and DNA. The sample table lists roughly 720,000 distinct CDR3 sequences, 35% of them with a count of one. The ten top clones hold 2.8% of the sample. The sample consisted of PBMCs. Receptors originate from a human donor in good health (CMV status not recorded). Some clones in this sample may be carry-over from other donors' samples.

The J gene is TRBJ2-3, the V gene TRBV28, with a tentative D call TRBD1 (6 bases). Trimming took 1 base from V and 9 from J, leaving 8 bases between them. CDR1 MDHEN and CDR2 SYDVKM come from the germline V gene. CDR3 length: 12 residues. For the CDR3, the DNA is TGTGCCAGCAGTTTATCTCAGGGGACGCAGTATTTT. Its translation: CASSLSQGTQYF. The variable domain in full, completed from reference TRBV28 and TRBJ2-3, reads DVKVTQSSRYLVKRTGEKVFLECVQDMDHENMFWYRQDPGLGLRLIYFSYDVKMKEKGDIPEGYSVSREKKERFSLILESASTNQTSMYLCASSLSQGTQYFGPGTRLTVL.

The chain has TRBV28 and TRBJ1-5; possibly TRBD1 for D (5 bases). V was clipped by 6 bases and J by 4 bases, with 16 bases between them. The CDR3 has 15 residues. The V gene's germline CDR1 is MDHEN and CDR2 SYDVKM. CDR3 in amino acids: CASRSPREGNQPQHF. CDR3 nucleotide sequence: TGTGCCAGCAGGTCACCCAGGGAGGGGAATCAGCCCCAGCATTTT. Complete variable domain (other parts from reference TRBV28 and TRBJ1-5): DVKVTQSSRYLVKRTGEKVFLECVQDMDHENMFWYRQDPGLGLRLIYFSYDVKMKEKGDIPEGYSVSREKKERFSLILESASTNQTSMYLCASRSPREGNQPQHFGDGTRLSIL.

This clonotype was counted at least ten times. The J gene is TRBJ1-3, the V gene TRBV7-8; the D is unclear. The length of the CDR3 is 13 residues. Germline CDR1 reads SGHVS; CDR2 reads FQNEAQ. The V gene lost 1 base and the J gene lost 11 bases, with 12 bases spanning the gap. The CDR3, as DNA: TGTGCCAGCAGCTTAGACCTGGGTTCCTCCATATATTTT. It specifies CASSLDLGSSIYF.

This chain connects TRBV19 to TRBJ2-1, with 9 bases lining up with TRBD2. Germline V gives CDR1 LNHDA, CDR2 SQIVND (reference sequence). This CDR3 region has 16 residues. Trimming removed 7 bases from V and 9 bases from J; junction bases left unmatched: 16. CDR3 DNA sequence: TGTGCCAGTATTATGACGGGGCGGGGGGGCCTCGGTGAGCAGTTCTTC. It is translated as CASIMTGRGGLGEQFF.

J is TRBJ2-1 and V is TRBV29-1; the D gene is possibly TRBD2 (5 bases). V was shortened by 7 bases and J by 0 bases, with 16 bases between the two germline ends. This CDR3 has 15 amino acids. Germline CDR1 reads SQVTM; CDR2 reads ANQGSEA. The CDR3 DNA follows: TGCAGCGGTACCAAGAGCGGTAGCTCCTACAATGAGCAGTTCTTC. Translated: CSGTKSGSSYNEQFF.

The V and J genes are TRBV12-3 or TRBV12-4 and TRBJ1-2; D call uncertain. Trimming cost V 0 bases and J 6 bases, with 14 bases left between them. The CDR3 contains 15 residues. In DNA, the CDR3 is TGTGCCAGCAGTTTAGCGCTGGAGAATTGGGATGGCTACACCTTC. Its translation is CASSLALENWDGYTF.

This clonotype was detected many times. The V and J genes are TRBV25-1 and TRBJ2-7, with 7 bases matching TRBD2. The CDR3 is made up of 13 amino acids. Germline loops: CDR1 MGHDK, CDR2 SYGVNS. V lost 2 bases, J lost 2 bases, and 0 bases stayed unmatched. The CDR3 nucleotides are TGTGCCAGCAGTGAAGGGACTACCTACGAGCAGTACTTC. Translation: CASSEGTTYEQYF.

This clonotype was counted only a few times. This sequence joins TRBV2 and TRBJ1-1; D gene uncertain. Germline CDR1 and CDR2: SNHLY and FYNNEI. V was pared by 7 bases and J by 2 bases, with 8 bases between. The CDR3 totals 12 residues. The CDR3 reads CASTRVNTEAFF. DNA for the CDR3: TGTGCCAGCACCCGGGTTAACACTGAAGCTTTCTTT.